Listed below are T cell receptor beta chains from one sample, sequenced in a study of cytomegalovirus exposure and HLA in healthy donors. TCRdb's copy holds only in-frame clones and misses some; the assay was immunoSEQ multiplex PCR. The sample lists 160,000 or so clones; roughly 83% were seen once. The sequenced sample was PBMCs. Receptors originate from a woman between 18 and 29 years old in good health and CMV-seronegative. Each CDR3 is given with its conserved first and last residue.

CDR3aa	j_gene	v_gene
CASSDRGDYGYTF	TRBJ1-2	TRBV18
CASSYSGTLNYGYTF	TRBJ1-2	TRBV6-5
CASSQGVPKGANYGYTF	TRBJ1-2	TRBV4-1
CSVPPDKPHYGYTF	TRBJ1-2	TRBV29-1
CASSPSPPRVGETQYF	TRBJ2-5	TRBV5-1
CASSRTGGYEQYF	TRBJ2-7	TRBV18
CASLPPTRENNTEAFF	TRBJ1-1	TRBV5-1
CASSFRGGEQFF	TRBJ2-1	TRBV7-8
CSVEDRGGQGGYEQYF	TRBJ2-7	TRBV29-1
CAGGVISGNTIYF	TRBJ1-3	TRBV30
CASRRDRANTEAFF	TRBJ1-1	TRBV28